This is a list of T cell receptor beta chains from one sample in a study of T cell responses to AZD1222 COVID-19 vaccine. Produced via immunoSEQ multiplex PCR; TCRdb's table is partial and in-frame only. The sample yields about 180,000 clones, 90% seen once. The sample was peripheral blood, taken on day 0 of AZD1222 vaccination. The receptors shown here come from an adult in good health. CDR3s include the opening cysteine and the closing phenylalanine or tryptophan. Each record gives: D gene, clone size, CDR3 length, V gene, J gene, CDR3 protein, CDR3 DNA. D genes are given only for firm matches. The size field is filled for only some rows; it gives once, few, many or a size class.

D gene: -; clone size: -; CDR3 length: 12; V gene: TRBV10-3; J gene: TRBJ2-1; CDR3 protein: CAISSGHNEQFF; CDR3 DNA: TGTGCCATCAGTTCCGGGCACAATGAGCAGTTCTTC
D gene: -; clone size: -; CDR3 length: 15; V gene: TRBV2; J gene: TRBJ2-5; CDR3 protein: CASSLSGTSAETQYF; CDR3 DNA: TGTGCCAGCAGTTTATCCGGGACCAGCGCCGAGACCCAGTACTTC
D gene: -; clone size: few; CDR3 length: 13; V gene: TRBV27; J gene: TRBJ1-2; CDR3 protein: CASSYEGNYGYTF; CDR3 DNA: TGTGCCAGCAGTTATGAGGGGAACTATGGCTACACCTTC
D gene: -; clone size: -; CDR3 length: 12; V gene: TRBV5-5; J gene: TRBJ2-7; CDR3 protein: CASSPNPGEQYF; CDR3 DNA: TGTGCCAGCAGCCCGAATCCTGGCGAGCAGTACTTC
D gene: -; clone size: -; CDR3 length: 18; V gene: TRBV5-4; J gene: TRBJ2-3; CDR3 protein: CASSWGQAWEVSTDTQYF; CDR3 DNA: TGTGCCAGCAGCTGGGGGCAGGCTTGGGAGGTTAGCACAGATACGCAGTATTTT
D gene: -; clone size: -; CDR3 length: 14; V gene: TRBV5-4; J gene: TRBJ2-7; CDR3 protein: CASSQRQSSYEQYF; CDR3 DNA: TGTGCCAGCAGCCAGAGACAGAGCTCCTACGAGCAGTACTTC
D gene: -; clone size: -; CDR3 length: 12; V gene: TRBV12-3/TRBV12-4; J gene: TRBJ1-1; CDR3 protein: CASSLGWNEAFF; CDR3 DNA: TGTGCCAGCAGTTTGGGGTGGAATGAAGCTTTCTTT
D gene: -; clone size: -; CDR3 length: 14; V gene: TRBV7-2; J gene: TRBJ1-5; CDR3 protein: CASSLPGRIQPQHF; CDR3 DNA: TGTGCCAGCAGCTTACCGGGACGGATTCAGCCCCAGCATTTT
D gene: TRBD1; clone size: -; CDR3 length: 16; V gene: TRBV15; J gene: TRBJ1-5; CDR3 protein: CATSRDRGPGGQPQHF; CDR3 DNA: TGTGCCACCAGCAGAGATAGGGGGCCAGGGGGTCAGCCCCAGCATTTT
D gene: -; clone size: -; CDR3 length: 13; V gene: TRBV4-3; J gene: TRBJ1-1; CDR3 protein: CASSQDPGSEAFF; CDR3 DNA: TGCGCCAGCAGCCAAGATCCGGGTTCTGAAGCTTTCTTT
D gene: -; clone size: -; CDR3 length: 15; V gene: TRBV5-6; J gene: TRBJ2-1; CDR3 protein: CASSFVSASYNEQFF; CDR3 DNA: TGTGCCAGCAGCTTTGTGAGCGCGAGTTACAATGAGCAGTTCTTC
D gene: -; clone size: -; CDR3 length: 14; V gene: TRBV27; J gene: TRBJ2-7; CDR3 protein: CASSTRALSYEQYF; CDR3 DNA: TGTGCCAGCAGTACCAGGGCCCTCTCCTACGAGCAGTACTTC
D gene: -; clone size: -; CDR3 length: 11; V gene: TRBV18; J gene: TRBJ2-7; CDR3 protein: CASSPGGEQYF; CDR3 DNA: TGTGCCAGCTCACCGGGGGGCGAGCAGTACTTC
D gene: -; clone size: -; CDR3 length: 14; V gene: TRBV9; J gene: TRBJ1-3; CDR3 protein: CASSVDRTGNTIYF; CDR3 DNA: TGTGCCAGCAGCGTAGACAGAACTGGAAACACCATATATTTT
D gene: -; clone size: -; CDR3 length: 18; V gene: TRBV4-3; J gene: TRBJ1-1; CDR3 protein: CASSQVGGAGRLNTEAFF; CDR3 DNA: TGCGCCAGCAGCCAAGTGGGGGGGGCAGGTCGATTGAACACTGAAGCTTTCTTT
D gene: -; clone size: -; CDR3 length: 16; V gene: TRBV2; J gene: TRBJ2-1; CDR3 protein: CASTSLGLSSYNEQFF; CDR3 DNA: TGTGCCAGCACCTCGCTAGGGCTTTCCTCCTACAATGAGCAGTTCTTC